Each of the 18 T cell receptor beta chains below was sequenced from the same sample in a study of blood T cell repertoires in COVID-19 (dated by TCRdb to 2020 to 2021). Library creation used the immunoSEQ multiplex PCR assay. TCRdb's version of the immuneACCESS table is confined to in-frame rearrangements and falls short of the full clone set. An unresolved V gene accounts for under half of the shortfall where checked; the remainder is of unknown origin. Present in this sample are about 160,000 clones, approximately 82% of which were seen just once. Around 7% of the sample lies in the top ten. Material: peripheral blood. These receptors came from a woman aged 40 to 50 with COVID-19, enrolled during active disease.

V usage is TRBV5-1 and J usage is TRBJ2-7; 11 bases align to TRBD2. Germline V lookup: CDR1 SGHRS, CDR2 YFSETQ. The CDR3 runs 17 residues. V gave up 5 bases and J gave up 0 bases; unmatched junction bases: 10. CDR3 residues: CASRAAPGTSGSYEQYF. Here the CDR3 DNA reads TGCGCCAGCAGGGCGGCCCCCGGGACTAGCGGCTCCTACGAGCAGTACTTC.

V and J are TRBV11-2 and TRBJ2-7, with a weak D call TRBD2 (6 bases). CDR1 and CDR2 from the germline V gene are SGHAT and FQNNGV. V gave up 6 bases and J gave up 6 bases, with 18 bases separating them. This CDR3 contains 14 residues. Here the CDR3 reads CASRSPSAGSEQYF. In DNA form, the CDR3 reads TGTGCCAGCAGGAGCCCAAGTGCGGGGAGCGAGCAGTACTTC. The full variable domain, rest sourced from reference TRBV11-2 and TRBJ2-7, is EAGVAQSPRYKIIEKRQSVAFWCNPISGHATLYWYQQILGQGPKLLIQFQNNGVVDDSQLPKDRFSAERLKGVDSTLKIQPAKLEDSAVYLCASRSPSAGSEQYFGPGTRLTVT.

The chain combines TRBV30 with TRBJ2-3, with 10 bases identical to TRBD2. The CDR3 is made up of 16 amino acids. The V gene's germline CDR1 is GTSNPN and CDR2 SVGIG (reference sequence). V trimming: 1 base; J trimming: 5 bases; junction bases outside the gene matches: 9. The CDR3 region is CAWSGRAGGHRDTQYF. The CDR3 DNA reads as TGTGCCTGGAGTGGGAGAGCGGGGGGGCATAGAGATACGCAGTATTTT.

The J gene is TRBJ2-5, the V gene TRBV21-1; the D segment call TRBD2 is taken from the table without a DNA check. TRBV21-1 has pseudogene status. The CDR3 totals 17 residues. The DNA for the CDR3 is TGTGCCAGCAGCAAAAGGAGGTTGGAGCGGGGCCAAGAGACCCAGTACTTC. Residues: CASSKRRLERGQETQYF.

This chain connects TRBV6-5 to TRBJ1-6; a weak D match, TRBD1 (5 bases). CDR1 is MNHEY and CDR2 is SVGAGI in the germline V gene. This CDR3 is built from 14 residues. Trimming took off 6 bases at V and 11 bases at J, with 17 bases between the two ends. The DNA for the CDR3 is TGTGCCAGCAGGAATGGGGGGGGAGGGACACCCCTCCACTTT. Translated: CASRNGGGGTPLHF.

This clone was observed a handful of times. The CDR3 loop is CASSQGTSNYGYTF. The CDR3 DNA reads TGTGCCAGCAGCCAAGGGACTTCAAACTATGGCTACACCTTC. The chain combines TRBV3-1 (or the pseudogene TRBV3-2) with TRBJ1-2; D is ambiguous. The CDR3 spans 14 residues. Trimming shortened V by 1 base and J by 2 bases, and 8 bases separated the two germline ends. Germline assignment: CDR1 LGHDT and CDR2 YNNKEL (reference sequence).

The chain combines TRBV12-5 with TRBJ2-1, with D unresolved. CDR3 length equals 17 residues. Deletions cut 0 bases from V and 0 bases from J, with 12 bases between. Germline-derived CDR1 and CDR2 are LGHNT and FRNRAP. DNA for the CDR3: TGTGCTAGTGGTTTGGTGGCTAGTCGAAGCTCCTACAATGAGCAGTTCTTC. Residues: CASGLVASRSSYNEQFF.

The chain has TRBV12-3 or TRBV12-4 and TRBJ2-5, with no clear D. V was shortened by 6 bases and J by 0 bases, with 8 bases between the two germline ends. CDR3 length: 13 residues. CDR3 bases: TGTGCCAGCAGGCCACAGAACCAAGAGACCCAGTACTTC. This sequence encodes CASRPQNQETQYF.

V gene TRBV6-2 or TRBV6-3 combines with J gene TRBJ2-5, with D unclear. Germline CDR1 and CDR2: MNHEY and SVGEGT. Deletions cut 0 bases from V and 2 bases from J, with 13 bases between. This CDR3 comprises 16 residues. CDR3 bases: TGTGCCAGCAGTTACTCGATTGGCCGGGTTCAAGAGACCCAGTACTTC. Its protein product is CASSYSIGRVQETQYF.

The DNA of the CDR3 is TGTGCCAGCAGCGCAGCCGGGAAGAACACCGGGGAGCTGTTTTTT. Its protein is CASSAAGKNTGELFF. The rearrangement links TRBV11-3 to TRBJ2-2; possible D gene TRBD2, 5 bases. Trimming took 5 bases from V and 1 from J, leaving 11 bases between them. Per germline, CDR1 SGHNT and CDR2 YENEEA. The CDR3 runs 15 residues.

This clone was found a few times. The V call is TRBV28, the J call TRBJ2-1; TRBD1 is a possible D gene (5 bases). Germline lookup yields CDR1 MDHEN and CDR2 SYDVKM. V lost 2 bases to trimming and J lost 2 bases, with 10 bases between them. The CDR3 contains 15 residues. CDR3 in amino acids: CASSLTQGAYNEQFF. For the CDR3, the DNA is TGTGCCAGCAGTTTAACACAAGGGGCCTACAATGAGCAGTTCTTC.

This sequence joins TRBV5-6 and TRBJ2-7; tentative D call: TRBD1 (6 bases). The CDR3 is 15 amino acids. Trimming took 2 bases from V and 1 from J, leaving 13 bases between them. Germline loops: CDR1 SGHDT, CDR2 YYEEEE. This CDR3 is CASSFRVTGSYEQYF. In DNA form, the CDR3 reads TGTGCCAGCAGCTTCCGCGTAACAGGGTCCTACGAGCAGTACTTC.

The chain joins TRBV10-2 to TRBJ1-1; 9 bases map to TRBD1. With V trimmed by 4 bases and J by 4 bases, 4 bases remained unmatched. The CDR3 covers 14 residues. Germline loops: CDR1 WSHSY, CDR2 SAAADI. CDR3 sequence: CASSAGTGSTEAFF. In nucleotides, the CDR3 is TGCGCCAGCAGTGCTGGGACAGGGTCCACTGAAGCTTTCTTT.

This clone has more than one count but fewer than ten. This chain uses TRBV19 with TRBJ2-3; 8 bases map to TRBD2. Germline loops: CDR1 LNHDA, CDR2 SQIVND (reference sequence). The CDR3 has 15 amino acids. Germline trimming cut 3 bases from V and 4 bases from J; bases unmatched to any gene: 6. In DNA form, the CDR3 reads TGTGCCAGTAGTATCGCGGGAGCGGGGGCAGATACGCAGTATTTT. As protein: CASSIAGAGADTQYF.

V and J are TRBV5-8 and TRBJ2-7, with no clear D. V lost 4 bases to trimming and J lost 3 bases, with 8 bases between them. This CDR3 has 12 residues. Germline V gene sequence: CDR1 SGHTS, CDR2 YDEGEE. CDR3 bases: TGTGCCAGCAGCCCGGTCTTCTACGAGCAGTACTTC. This encodes CASSPVFYEQYF.

This clone was recorded at least ten times. This sequence joins TRBV7-9 and TRBJ1-2; 8 positions match TRBD1. V lost 5 bases, J lost 2 bases, and 7 bases stayed unmatched. This CDR3 spans 15 amino acids. CDR1 SEHNR and CDR2 FQNEAQ come from the germline V gene (reference sequence). The CDR3 DNA reads TGTGCCAGCAGCCCAAGGACAGGGCTGAACTATGGCTACACCTTC. This gives the protein CASSPRTGLNYGYTF. Together with reference TRBV7-9 and TRBJ1-2, the CDR3 gives the full variable domain: DTGVSQNPRHKITKRGQNVTFRCDPISEHNRLYWYRQTLGQGPEFLTYFQNEAQLEKSRLLSDRFSAERPKGSFSTLEIQRTEQGDSAMYLCASSPRTGLNYGYTFGSGTRLTVV.

This clone was observed many times. This rearrangement joins TRBV6-5 to TRBJ1-1, with D perhaps TRBD1 (5 bases). The CDR3 covers 14 residues. Trimming shortened V by 6 bases and J by 0 bases, and 11 bases separated the two germline ends. Germline CDR1 reads MNHEY; CDR2 reads SVGAGI. As DNA, the CDR3 is TGTGCCAGCAGCCCAGAGACAGTGAACACTGAAGCTTTCTTT. Its protein is CASSPETVNTEAFF.

The chain has TRBV7-2 and TRBJ2-2; D gene ambiguous. The germline V and J ends were trimmed by 1 base and 2 bases, with 5 bases remaining between them. The CDR3 totals 14 residues. Germline V gene sequence: CDR1 SGHTA, CDR2 FQGNSA. The CDR3 region has the DNA TGTGCCAGCAGCTTAGTGACAAACACCGGGGAGCTGTTTTTT. This sequence encodes CASSLVTNTGELFF.